The present TCR beta chain was sequenced within a study of OX40 agonist ivuxolimab in advanced cancers. Drawing of blood for sampling happened at baseline, at cycle 4 day 1, and at cycle 7 day 1. Assay used: immunoSEQ multiplex PCR; TCRdb lists only in-frame clones, some missing. The table shows 12,000 or so clones, with roughly 80% occurring only once. This specimen consisted of CD4+ or CD8+ T cells sorted from blood, obtained in a trial of the OX40 agonist ivuxolimab. This sequence was found in an adult with an advanced solid tumor such as melanoma, head and neck, liver or kidney cancer.

CDR3: CASSLSVIRTNGYTF. CDR3 bases: TGTGCCAGCAGCTTATCCGTAATACGTACCAATGGCTACACCTTC. The genes are TRBV7-8 and TRBJ1-2; D call uncertain. The V gene lost 2 bases and the J gene lost 6 bases, with 16 bases spanning the gap. Germline V lookup: CDR1 SGHVS, CDR2 FQNEAQ. This CDR3 is 15 amino acids long.